This T cell receptor beta chain appears in the sequencing data of a study of blood T cells in healthy people across ages. Germline lookup yields CDR1 DFQATT and CDR2 SNEGSKA (reference sequence). This CDR3 has 13 amino acids. Trimming left V 4 bases short and J 4 bases short, with 13 bases between. With a J-beta primer mix and a sample-barcoded 5' primer, a second PCR ran about 7 to 12 cycles. TCRdb reanalysed the 5' RACE reads using MiXCR and keeps one entry per CDR3 protein. This sample carries approximately 810,000 distinct CDR3 sequences, roughly 35% of them seen once, and the ten largest clones take approximately 13%.

The V call is TRBV20-1, the J call TRBJ1-1, with D possibly TRBD1 on 5 matching bases. This sequence was found in a man younger than 30 in good health. The sample was blood. Here the CDR3 reads CSATRGGVTEAFF. CDR3 DNA sequence: TGCAGTGCTACGAGGGGAGGGGTCACTGAAGCTTTCTTT.